The clone carrying this T cell receptor beta chain was counted once. This entry is derived from a study of blood T cell repertoires in COVID-19. This table comes from immunoSEQ multiplex PCR, and its TCRdb copy is limited to in-frame clones, with some not included. The table lists around 100,000 clones, over 65% of them singletons. V shed 3 bases, J shed 1 base, and the junction held 7 bases outside the gene matches. The CDR3 has 18 residues. The germline V gene has CDR1 LGHNA and CDR2 YSLEER. This rearrangement joins TRBV4-3 to TRBJ1-4; 11 bases map to TRBD1. The source is a woman aged 40 to 55 with acute or convalescent COVID-19. Sequenced material: peripheral blood. The CDR3 DNA reads TGCGCCAGCAGCCACGGACAGGGGGCTGGACGAACTAATGAAAAACTGTTTTTT. Translated, it gives CASSHGQGAGRTNEKLFF.